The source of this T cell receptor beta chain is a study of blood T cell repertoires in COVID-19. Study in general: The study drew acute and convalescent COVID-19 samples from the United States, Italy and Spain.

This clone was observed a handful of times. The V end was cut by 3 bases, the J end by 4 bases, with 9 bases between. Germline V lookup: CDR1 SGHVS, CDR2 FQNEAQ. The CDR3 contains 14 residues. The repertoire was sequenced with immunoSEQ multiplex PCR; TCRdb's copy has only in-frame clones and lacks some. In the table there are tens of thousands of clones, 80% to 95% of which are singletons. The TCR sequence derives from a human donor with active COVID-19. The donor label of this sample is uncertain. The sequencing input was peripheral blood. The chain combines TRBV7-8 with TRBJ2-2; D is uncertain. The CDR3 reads CASSFLEATGELFF. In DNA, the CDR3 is TGTGCCAGCAGCTTTCTAGAGGCCACCGGGGAGCTGTTTTTT.